The entry that follows covers one TCR beta chain sequence. The antigen remains undetermined. The data were obtained in a study of T cell responses to AZD1222 COVID-19 vaccine. Study conclusions and caveats: Vaccination with two AZD1222 doses was followed by a rise in Spike-specific TCR breadth and depth. Repertoire sampling occurred only after the peak T cell response.

Some clones are missing from TCRdb's copy, which holds only in-frame ones; the method was immunoSEQ multiplex PCR. The sample lists 250,000 to 300,000 clones, 94% occurring once. CDR1 is LNHDA and CDR2 is SQIVND in the germline V gene (reference sequence). Trimming removed 10 bases from V and 4 bases from J, with 16 bases in between. This CDR3 has 13 amino acids. This rearrangement joins TRBV19 to TRBJ1-2; D unresolved. The sequences come from peripheral blood, collected 28 days after the second AZD1222 dose. The receptor was derived from an adult who received the AZD1222 COVID-19 vaccine. DNA for the CDR3: TGTGCCACGCTCGAGGGCGGCACCTATGGCTACACCTTC. Protein sequence: CATLEGGTYGYTF. The full variable domain, in which reference TRBV19 and TRBJ1-2 provide the parts outside the CDR3, is DGGITQSPKYLFRKEGQNVTLSCEQNLNHDAMYWYRQDPGQGLRLIYYSQIVNDFQKGDIAEGYSVSREKKESFPLTVTSAQKNPTAFYLCATLEGGTYGYTFGSGTRLTVV.